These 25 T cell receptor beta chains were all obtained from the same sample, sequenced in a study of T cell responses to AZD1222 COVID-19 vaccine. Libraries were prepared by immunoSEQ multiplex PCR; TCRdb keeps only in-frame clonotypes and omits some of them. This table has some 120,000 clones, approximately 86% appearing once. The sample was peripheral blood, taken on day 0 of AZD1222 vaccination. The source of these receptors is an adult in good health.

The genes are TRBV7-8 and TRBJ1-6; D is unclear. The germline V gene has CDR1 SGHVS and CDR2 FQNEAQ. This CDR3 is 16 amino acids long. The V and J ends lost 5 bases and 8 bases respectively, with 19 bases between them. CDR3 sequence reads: CASSLMGGSIDSPLHF. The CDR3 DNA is TGTGCCAGCAGCCTGATGGGAGGCTCCATCGATTCACCCCTCCACTTT. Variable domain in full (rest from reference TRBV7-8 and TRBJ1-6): GAGVSQSPRYKVAKRGQDVALRCDPISGHVSLFWYQQALGQGPEFLTYFQNEAQLDKSGLPSDRFFAERPEGSVSTLKIQRTQQEDSAVYLCASSLMGGSIDSPLHFGNGTRLTVT.

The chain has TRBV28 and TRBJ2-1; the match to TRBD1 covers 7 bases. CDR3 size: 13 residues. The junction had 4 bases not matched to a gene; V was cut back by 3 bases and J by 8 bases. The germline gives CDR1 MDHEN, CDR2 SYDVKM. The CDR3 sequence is CASSFLTGHEQFF. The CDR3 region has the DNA TGTGCCAGCAGTTTCCTGACAGGGCATGAGCAGTTCTTC.

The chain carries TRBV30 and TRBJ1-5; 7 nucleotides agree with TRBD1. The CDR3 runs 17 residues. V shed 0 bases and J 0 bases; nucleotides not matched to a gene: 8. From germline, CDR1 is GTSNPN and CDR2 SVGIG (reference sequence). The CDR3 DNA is TGTGCCTGGAGTGTACCTCGACAGGGCTATAGCAATCAGCCCCAGCATTTT. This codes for CAWSVPRQGYSNQPQHF. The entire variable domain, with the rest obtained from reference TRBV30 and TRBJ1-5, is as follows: SQTIHQWPATLVQPVGSPLSLECTVEGTSNPNLYWYRQAAGRGLQLLFYSVGIGQISSEVPQNLSASRPQDRQFILSSKKLLLSDSGFYLCAWSVPRQGYSNQPQHFGDGTRLSIL.

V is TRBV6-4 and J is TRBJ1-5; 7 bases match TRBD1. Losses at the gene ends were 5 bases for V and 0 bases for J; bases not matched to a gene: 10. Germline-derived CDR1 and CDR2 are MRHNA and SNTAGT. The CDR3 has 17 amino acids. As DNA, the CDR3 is TGTGCCAGCAGTCGATGTGGACAGGTCATTAGCAATCAGCCCCAGCATTTT. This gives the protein CASSRCGQVISNQPQHF.

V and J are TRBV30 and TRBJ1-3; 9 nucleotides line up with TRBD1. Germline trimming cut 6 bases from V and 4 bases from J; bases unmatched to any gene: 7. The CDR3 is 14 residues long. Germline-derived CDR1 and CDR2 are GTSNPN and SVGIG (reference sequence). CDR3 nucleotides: TGTGCCTGCCTCACCGGGACAGGGGGAAACACCATATATTTT. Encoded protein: CACLTGTGGNTIYF.

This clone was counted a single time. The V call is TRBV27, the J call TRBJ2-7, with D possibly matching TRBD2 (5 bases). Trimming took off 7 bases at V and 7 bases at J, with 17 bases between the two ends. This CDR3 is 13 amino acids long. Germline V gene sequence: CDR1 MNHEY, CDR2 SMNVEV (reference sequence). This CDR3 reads CASTMGGSGEQYF. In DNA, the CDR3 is TGTGCCAGCACCATGGGCGGGTCCGGTGAGCAGTACTTC.

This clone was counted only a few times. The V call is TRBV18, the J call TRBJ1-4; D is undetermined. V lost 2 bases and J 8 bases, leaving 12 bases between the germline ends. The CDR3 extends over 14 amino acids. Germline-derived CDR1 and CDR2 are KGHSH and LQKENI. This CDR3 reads CASSPSEVKEKLFF. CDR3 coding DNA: TGTGCCAGCTCACCATCAGAGGTGAAAGAAAAACTGTTTTTT.

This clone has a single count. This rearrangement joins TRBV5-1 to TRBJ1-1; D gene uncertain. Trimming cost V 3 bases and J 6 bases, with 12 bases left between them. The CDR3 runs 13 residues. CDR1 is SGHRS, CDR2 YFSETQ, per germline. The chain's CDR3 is CASSYGPPSEAFF. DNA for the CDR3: TGCGCCAGCAGCTACGGACCCCCATCTGAAGCTTTCTTT.

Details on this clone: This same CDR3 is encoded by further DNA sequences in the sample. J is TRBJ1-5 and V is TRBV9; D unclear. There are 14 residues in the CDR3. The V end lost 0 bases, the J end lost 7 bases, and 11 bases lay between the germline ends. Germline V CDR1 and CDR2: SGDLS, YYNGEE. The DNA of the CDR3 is TGTGCCAGCAGCGTAGGGGGAGGAGGACAGCCCCAGCATTTT. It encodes CASSVGGGGQPQHF.

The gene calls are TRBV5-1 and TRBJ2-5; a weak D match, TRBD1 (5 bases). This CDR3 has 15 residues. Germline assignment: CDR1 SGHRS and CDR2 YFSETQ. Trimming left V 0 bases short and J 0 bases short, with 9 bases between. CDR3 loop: CASSLVAGNQETQYF. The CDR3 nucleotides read TGCGCCAGCAGCTTGGTGGCAGGGAACCAAGAGACCCAGTACTTC.

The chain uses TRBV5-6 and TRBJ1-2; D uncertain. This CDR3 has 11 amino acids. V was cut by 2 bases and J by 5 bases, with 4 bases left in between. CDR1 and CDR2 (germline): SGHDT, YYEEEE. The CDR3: CASSFRYGYTF. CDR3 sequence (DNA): TGTGCCAGCAGCTTCCGGTATGGCTACACCTTC.

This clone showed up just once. The CDR3: CAWQDSGANVLTF. The CDR3 DNA reads TGTGCCTGGCAGGACTCTGGGGCCAACGTCCTGACTTTC. This sequence joins TRBV30 and TRBJ2-6; D remains ambiguous. The CDR3 contains 13 residues. Trimming removed 5 bases at V and 0 bases at J, with 5 bases between. Germline assignment: CDR1 GTSNPN and CDR2 SVGIG (reference sequence). Based on the CDR3 plus reference TRBV30 and TRBJ2-6, the full variable domain is SQTIHQWPATLVQPVGSPLSLECTVEGTSNPNLYWYRQAAGRGLQLLFYSVGIGQISSEVPQNLSASRPQDRQFILSSKKLLLSDSGFYLCAWQDSGANVLTFGAGSRLTVL.

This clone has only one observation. Here the CDR3 DNA reads TGTGCCAGCAGTTTATTCCAGGGCCTAAGAGCCAAAAACATTCAGTACTTC. This gives the protein CASSLFQGLRAKNIQYF. The V gene is TRBV28, the J gene TRBJ2-4; TRBD1 might be the D (5 bases). The CDR3 covers 17 residues. Germline CDR1 reads MDHEN; CDR2 reads SYDVKM. The V gene lost 1 base and the J gene lost 0 bases, with 13 bases spanning the gap.

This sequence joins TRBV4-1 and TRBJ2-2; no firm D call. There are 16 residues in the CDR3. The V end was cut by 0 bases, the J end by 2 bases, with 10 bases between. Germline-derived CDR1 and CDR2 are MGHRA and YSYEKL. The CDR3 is CASSQERVANTGELFF. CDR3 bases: TGCGCCAGCAGCCAAGAACGGGTAGCAAACACCGGGGAGCTGTTTTTT.

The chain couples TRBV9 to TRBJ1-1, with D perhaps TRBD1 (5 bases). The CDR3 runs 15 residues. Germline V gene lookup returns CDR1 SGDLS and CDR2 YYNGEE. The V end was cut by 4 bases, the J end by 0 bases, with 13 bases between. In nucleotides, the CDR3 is TGTGCCAGCAGCCCTGGGGCGGGCCTGAACACTGAAGCTTTCTTT. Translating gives CASSPGAGLNTEAFF.

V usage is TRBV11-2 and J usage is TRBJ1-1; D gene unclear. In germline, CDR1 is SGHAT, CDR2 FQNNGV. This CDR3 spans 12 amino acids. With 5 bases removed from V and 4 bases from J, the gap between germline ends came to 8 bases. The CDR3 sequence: CASSPVGTEAFF. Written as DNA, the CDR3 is TGTGCCAGCAGCCCGGTAGGCACTGAAGCTTTCTTT.

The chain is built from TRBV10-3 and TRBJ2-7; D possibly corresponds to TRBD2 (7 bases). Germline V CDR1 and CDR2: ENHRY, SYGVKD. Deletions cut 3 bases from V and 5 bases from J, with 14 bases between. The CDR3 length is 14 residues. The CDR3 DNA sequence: TGTGCCATCAGTGATGTTTGGGAGGGGGACGAGCAGTACTTC. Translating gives CAISDVWEGDEQYF.

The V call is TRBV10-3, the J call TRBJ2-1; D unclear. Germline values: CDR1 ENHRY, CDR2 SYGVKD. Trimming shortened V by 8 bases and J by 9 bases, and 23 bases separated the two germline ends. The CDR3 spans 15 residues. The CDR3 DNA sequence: TGTGCCATCGCTGTTGGAGCCGGTAGTCGTAGTGAGCAGTTCTTC. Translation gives CAIAVGAGSRSEQFF.

This CDR3 reads CASSLGTGADTQYF. The CDR3 nucleotides read TGTGCCAGCAGCTTAGGGACAGGCGCAGATACGCAGTATTTT. This chain connects TRBV7-3 to TRBJ2-3; TRBD1 aligns across 8 bases. The V gene end was trimmed by 2 bases and the J gene end by 4 bases; junction bases not matched to a gene: 2. CDR3 length: 14 residues. Germline lookup yields CDR1 SGHTA and CDR2 FQGTGA. Together with reference TRBV7-3 and TRBJ2-3, the CDR3 gives the full variable domain: GAGVSQTPSNKVTEKGKYVELRCDPISGHTALYWYRQSLGQGPEFLIYFQGTGAADDSGLPNDRFFAVRPEGSVSTLKIQRTERGDSAVYLCASSLGTGADTQYFGPGTRLTVL.

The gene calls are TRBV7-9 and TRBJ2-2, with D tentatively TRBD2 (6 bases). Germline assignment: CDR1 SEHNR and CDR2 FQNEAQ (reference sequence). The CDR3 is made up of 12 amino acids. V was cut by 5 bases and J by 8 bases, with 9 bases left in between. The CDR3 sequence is CASSRLEGELFF. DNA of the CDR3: TGTGCCAGCAGCCGACTAGAGGGGGAGCTGTTTTTT.

CDR3 in amino acids: CASSSRTSGGFRQYF. The CDR3 DNA reads as TGTGCCAGCAGTTCCAGGACTAGCGGGGGGTTCAGGCAGTACTTC. The chain employs TRBV27 and TRBJ2-7; TRBD2 aligns across 14 bases. Germline V gene sequence: CDR1 MNHEY, CDR2 SMNVEV (reference sequence). This CDR3 contains 15 residues. With 4 bases clipped from V and 9 bases from J, the junction kept 8 bases outside the gene matches.

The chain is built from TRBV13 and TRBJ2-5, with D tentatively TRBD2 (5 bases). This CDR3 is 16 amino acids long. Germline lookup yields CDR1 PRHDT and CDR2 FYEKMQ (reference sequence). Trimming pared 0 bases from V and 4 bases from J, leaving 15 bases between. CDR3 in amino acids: CASSLGLGSGVETQYF. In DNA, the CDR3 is TGTGCCAGCAGCTTAGGCCTAGGGTCCGGGGTAGAGACCCAGTACTTC.

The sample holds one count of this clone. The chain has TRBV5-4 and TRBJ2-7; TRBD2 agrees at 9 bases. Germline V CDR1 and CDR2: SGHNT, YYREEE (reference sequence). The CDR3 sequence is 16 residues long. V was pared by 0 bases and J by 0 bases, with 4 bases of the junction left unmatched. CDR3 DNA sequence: TGTGCCAGCAGCTTGGCGGCTAGCGGGGTCTCCTACGAGCAGTACTTC. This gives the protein CASSLAASGVSYEQYF.

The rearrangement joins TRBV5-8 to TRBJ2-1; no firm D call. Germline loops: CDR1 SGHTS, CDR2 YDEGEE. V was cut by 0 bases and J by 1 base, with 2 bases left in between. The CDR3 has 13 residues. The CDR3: CASSLGSYNEQFF. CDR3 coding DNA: TGTGCCAGCAGCTTGGGTTCCTACAATGAGCAGTTCTTC.

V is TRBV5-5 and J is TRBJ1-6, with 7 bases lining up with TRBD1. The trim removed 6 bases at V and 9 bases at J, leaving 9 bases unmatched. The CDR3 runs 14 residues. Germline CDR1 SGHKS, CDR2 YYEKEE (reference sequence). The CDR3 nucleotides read TGTGCCAGCACCGGAGGGGGCGGGACTTCACCCCTCCACTTT. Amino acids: CASTGGGGTSPLHF.